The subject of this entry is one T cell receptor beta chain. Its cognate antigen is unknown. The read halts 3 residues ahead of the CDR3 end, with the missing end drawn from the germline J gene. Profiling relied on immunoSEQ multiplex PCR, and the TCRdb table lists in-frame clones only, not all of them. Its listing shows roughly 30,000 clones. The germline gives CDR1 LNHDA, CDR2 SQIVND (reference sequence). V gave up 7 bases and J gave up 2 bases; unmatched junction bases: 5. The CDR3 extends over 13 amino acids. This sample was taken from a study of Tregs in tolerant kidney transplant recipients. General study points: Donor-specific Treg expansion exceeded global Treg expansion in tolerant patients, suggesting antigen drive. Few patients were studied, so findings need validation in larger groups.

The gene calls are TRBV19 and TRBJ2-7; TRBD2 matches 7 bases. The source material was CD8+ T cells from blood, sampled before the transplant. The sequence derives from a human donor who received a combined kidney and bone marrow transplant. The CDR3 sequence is CASTPGGAYEQYF. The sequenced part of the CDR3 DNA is TGTGCCAGTACCCCGGGGGGAGCCTACGAG.